The next 21 T cell receptor beta chains were all read from a single sample in a study of blood T cell repertoires in COVID-19. This table comes from immunoSEQ multiplex PCR, and its TCRdb copy is limited to in-frame clones, with some not included. Among about 68,000 clones, approximately 83% were seen once, and the ten largest hold almost 1.5%. The sequencing input was peripheral blood. The receptors come from a woman in her sixties with acute or convalescent COVID-19.

The V and J genes are TRBV11-3 and TRBJ2-5; no reliable D call. CDR3 size: 14 residues. Germline CDR1 and CDR2: SGHNT and YENEEA. Trimming stripped 1 base from V and 0 bases from J, with 6 bases between. CDR3 loop: CASSLGNNQETQYF. CDR3 coding DNA: TGTGCCAGCAGCTTAGGAAACAACCAAGAGACCCAGTACTTC.

The rearrangement joins TRBV6-1 to TRBJ2-1, with TRBD2 matching 8 bases. The junction had 8 bases not matched to a gene; V was cut back by 3 bases and J by 7 bases. Per germline, CDR1 MNHNS and CDR2 SASEGT. The CDR3 has 15 residues. CDR3 in DNA: TGTGCCAGCAGTGACGGGGGGGCCGGAGGGAATGAGCAGTTCTTC. Residues: CASSDGGAGGNEQFF.

V and J are TRBV7-9 and TRBJ2-3, with a weak D call TRBD1 (6 bases). This CDR3 is 13 amino acids long. V dropped 11 bases and J dropped 2 bases, with 14 bases sitting between them. Germline loops: CDR1 SEHNR, CDR2 FQNEAQ (reference sequence). The CDR3 DNA reads TGTGCCGTAAACAGGGAGATCACAGATACGCAGTATTTT. Translating gives CAVNREITDTQYF.

The chain uses TRBV7-3 and TRBJ1-1; D call uncertain. V was trimmed by 6 bases and J by 2 bases, leaving 13 bases between them. Germline CDR1 reads SGHTA; CDR2 reads FQGTGA. The CDR3 runs to 14 residues. CDR3 sequence (DNA): TGTGCCAGCAGTTCGCGGGGTCTAAACACTGAAGCTTTCTTT. It codes for CASSSRGLNTEAFF.

This clone occurred a few times. This chain links TRBV27 with TRBJ2-2; D ambiguous. The CDR3 extends over 13 amino acids. V was cut by 2 bases and J by 6 bases, with 7 bases left in between. Germline values: CDR1 MNHEY, CDR2 SMNVEV (reference sequence). The CDR3 reads CASSLRVAGELFF. In DNA form, the CDR3 reads TGTGCCAGCAGTTTAAGAGTCGCCGGGGAGCTGTTTTTT.

In its sample, this clone was seen once. The rearrangement uses TRBV29-1 and TRBJ1-1; possibly TRBD1 for D (5 bases). Trimming removed 6 bases from V and 2 bases from J, with 10 bases in between. The CDR3 runs 12 residues. Germline V gene lookup returns CDR1 SQVTM and CDR2 ANQGSEA. In nucleotides, the CDR3 is TGCAGCGTCAGGGATTCTAACACTGAAGCTTTCTTT. Amino acid sequence: CSVRDSNTEAFF.

This clone was picked up a small number of times. The rearrangement links TRBV30 to TRBJ2-4, with a tentative D call TRBD2 (5 bases). This CDR3 comprises 14 residues. Trimming took off 4 bases at V and 7 bases at J, with 17 bases between the two ends. The germline V gene has CDR1 GTSNPN and CDR2 SVGIG (reference sequence). The CDR3 loop is CAWKQRQVGNIQYF. In nucleotides, the CDR3 is TGTGCCTGGAAGCAGCGGCAGGTGGGGAACATTCAGTACTTC.

This chain joins TRBV6-2 or TRBV6-3 and TRBJ2-3; tentative D call: TRBD2 (5 bases). V was cut by 0 bases and J by 2 bases, with 15 bases left in between. The CDR3 is 17 residues long. CDR1 is MNHEY, CDR2 SVGEGT, per germline. Here the CDR3 reads CASSYSSEGLYTDTQYF. DNA for the CDR3: TGTGCCAGCAGTTACTCGAGTGAGGGTCTATACACAGATACGCAGTATTTT.

This clone was counted a single time. This chain links TRBV6-5 with TRBJ2-7; TRBD1 agrees at 9 bases. Germline V lookup: CDR1 MNHEY, CDR2 SVGAGI. The trim removed 8 bases at V and 5 bases at J, leaving 13 bases unmatched. This CDR3 region has 15 residues. Here the CDR3 reads CASLGAGTGSHEQYF. The CDR3 DNA reads as TGTGCCAGCCTTGGAGCCGGGACAGGGTCCCACGAGCAGTACTTC.

CDR3 in amino acids: CASSRRRGPSNQPQHF. DNA of the CDR3: TGTGCCAGCAGTCGAAGGCGGGGACCTAGCAATCAGCCCCAGCATTTT. This chain links TRBV28 with TRBJ1-5; a weak D match, TRBD1 (5 bases). Germline CDR1 is MDHEN and CDR2 is SYDVKM. The V end lost 5 bases, the J end lost 0 bases, and 14 bases lay between the germline ends. This CDR3 is 16 amino acids long.

V is TRBV19 and J is TRBJ1-4; 8 bases match TRBD1. This CDR3 is 16 amino acids long. The trim removed 2 bases at V and 1 base at J, leaving 3 bases unmatched. Germline V gene data show CDR1 as LNHDA and CDR2 as SQIVND (reference sequence). The CDR3 region is CASSIRTGGTNEKLFF. In nucleotides, the CDR3 is TGTGCCAGTAGTATACGAACAGGGGGAACTAATGAAAAACTGTTTTTT.

The rearrangement uses TRBV6-6 and TRBJ1-1; the D gene is possibly TRBD1 (5 bases). This CDR3 has 14 residues. Germline-derived CDR1 and CDR2 are MNHNY and SVGAGI (reference sequence). Trimming stripped 7 bases from V and 4 bases from J, with 16 bases between. CDR3 nucleotide sequence: TGTGCCAGCACCTCCCCTGGGGCTGGCACTGAAGCTTTCTTT. This gives the protein CASTSPGAGTEAFF.

The chain employs TRBV28 and TRBJ2-6, with 10 bases fitting TRBD1. The CDR3 spans 16 residues. Germline V gives CDR1 MDHEN, CDR2 SYDVKM. With 5 bases clipped from V and 0 bases from J, the junction kept 1 base outside the gene matches. This CDR3 is CASSRTGGSGANVLTF. The CDR3 nucleotides are TGTGCCAGCAGTCGGACAGGGGGCTCTGGGGCCAACGTCCTGACTTTC. Full variable domain (missing parts from reference TRBV28 and TRBJ2-6): DVKVTQSSRYLVKRTGEKVFLECVQDMDHENMFWYRQDPGLGLRLIYFSYDVKMKEKGDIPEGYSVSREKKERFSLILESASTNQTSMYLCASSRTGGSGANVLTFGAGSRLTVL.

The chain combines TRBV5-4 with TRBJ2-2; no definite D call. This CDR3 spans 15 amino acids. Trimming removed 3 bases at V and 4 bases at J, with 13 bases between. In germline, CDR1 is SGHNT, CDR2 YYREEE (reference sequence). The CDR3 DNA reads as TGTGCCAGCAGCTACGGTGGGCTGAGCACCGGGGAGCTGTTTTTT. This codes for CASSYGGLSTGELFF. Together with reference TRBV5-4 and TRBJ2-2, the CDR3 gives the full variable domain: ETGVTQSPTHLIKTRGQQVTLRCSSQSGHNTVSWYQQALGQGPQFIFQYYREEENGRGNFPPRFSGLQFPNYSSELNVNALELDDSALYLCASSYGGLSTGELFFGEGSRLTVL.

The chain couples TRBV27 to TRBJ2-3; D possibly corresponds to TRBD2 (7 bases). Germline V gene lookup returns CDR1 MNHEY and CDR2 SMNVEV (reference sequence). Between the trimmed V and J ends, which lost 4 bases and 2 bases, there was a span of 13 bases. The CDR3 runs to 15 residues. Here the CDR3 DNA reads TGTGCCAGCAGTTCCCCGGGGGGCCCCACAGATACGCAGTATTTT. This sequence encodes CASSSPGGPTDTQYF.

The rearrangement uses TRBV24-1 and TRBJ2-2, with 11 bases that match TRBD2. The CDR3 contains 19 residues. V shed 3 bases, J shed 3 bases, and the junction held 11 bases outside the gene matches. Per the germline V gene, CDR1 is KGHDR and CDR2 is SFDVKD. The CDR3 sequence is CATSDGASGGPGHTGELFF. The CDR3 nucleotides are TGTGCCACCAGTGATGGCGCTAGCGGGGGGCCAGGGCACACCGGGGAGCTGTTTTTT.

This chain joins TRBV25-1 and TRBJ2-1, with D unclear. CDR3 length: 11 residues. V was clipped by 2 bases and J by 8 bases, with 4 bases between them. Germline V CDR1 and CDR2: MGHDK, SYGVNS. The DNA for the CDR3 is TGTGCCAGCAGTGAAGGCTATGAGCAGTTCTTC. Protein sequence: CASSEGYEQFF.

The V call is TRBV6-5, the J call TRBJ1-1, with D maybe TRBD1 (5 bases). Per germline, CDR1 MNHEY and CDR2 SVGAGI. V dropped 10 bases and J dropped 1 base, with 13 bases sitting between them. The CDR3 sequence is 13 residues long. The CDR3 loop reads CATSGLPNTEAFF. CDR3 nucleotide sequence: TGTGCCACCTCAGGGCTTCCGAACACTGAAGCTTTCTTT.

The chain uses TRBV7-9 and TRBJ1-2, with a weak D call TRBD1 (5 bases). The length of the CDR3 is 14 residues. Trimming shortened V by 5 bases and J by 5 bases, and 15 bases separated the two germline ends. Germline CDR1 and CDR2: SEHNR and FQNEAQ (reference sequence). The CDR3 region is CASSKTGGEYGYTF. CDR3 DNA sequence: TGTGCCAGCAGCAAAACCGGGGGAGAATATGGCTACACCTTC.

DNA of the CDR3: TGTGCCACCCGAAGGGGGCAGGGGATCGCCACTGAAGCTTTCTTT. Translation: CATRRGQGIATEAFF. V usage is TRBV19 and J usage is TRBJ1-1; 7 positions agree with TRBD1. Trimming took 10 bases from V and 4 from J; bases not matched to a gene: 15. This CDR3 has 15 amino acids. Germline values: CDR1 LNHDA, CDR2 SQIVND (reference sequence).

The chain is built from TRBV4-1 and TRBJ2-5; TRBD2 matches at 7 bases. There are 15 residues in the CDR3. V was clipped by 1 base and J by 5 bases; unmatched bases: 7. The germline V gene encodes CDR1 MGHRA and CDR2 YSYEKL. The CDR3 DNA reads TGCGCCAGCAGCCAAGTTGCGGGAGTAGCTGAGACCCAGTACTTC. This gives the protein CASSQVAGVAETQYF.